This TCR beta chain was sequenced during a study of T cells after yellow fever vaccination. At the level of the study: Preparation used SMART-Seq v4 Ultra Low Input for the low-cell-number fractions. The study's findings and limits: Post-booster samples contained most primary-vaccination clones (around 95% CD4, roughly 88% CD8).

There are a few counts of this clonotype. The target antigen is unknown. TCRdb re-analysed the 5' RACE reads in MiXCR, keeping a single row per CDR3 protein. Among some 350,000 distinct CDR3 sequences listed, 6.2% were seen once. The CDR3 totals 11 residues. Germline V CDR1 and CDR2: MNHEY, SVGEGT. V shed 7 bases and J shed 2 bases, with 5 bases lying between them. Sequenced here: PBMCs, sampled 5 days after the yellow fever booster vaccination. The TCR originated in a man younger than 40 who received the YFV17D yellow fever vaccine. The chain links TRBV6-2 or TRBV6-3 to TRBJ2-5; D not certain. CDR3 region: CASTHQETQYF. The CDR3 region has the DNA TGTGCCAGCACCCATCAAGAGACCCAGTACTTC.